This TCR beta chain was sequenced for a study of a mutant IDH1 vaccine in newly diagnosed glioma. Time point: week 35, safety follow-up. A single vaccine dose contained 300 ug of mutant IDH1 20-mer peptide, and topical imiquimod was used with it. With regard to this clone: The antigen is not known.

V was pared by 3 bases and J by 8 bases, with 14 bases between. Germline loops: CDR1 SGDLS, CDR2 YYNGEE. This CDR3 is built from 13 residues. Profiled with immunoSEQ multiplex PCR; TCRdb holds only in-frame clones, not every one. The table records around 53,000 clones, around four fifths of them present only once. Sequencing was performed on PBMCs, taken from a glioma patient whose treatment included an IDH1 peptide vaccine. This TCR came from a man aged 35-49 years with glioma. The chain has TRBV9 and TRBJ1-1, with D possibly matching TRBD1 (5 bases). This CDR3 reads CASSAVGVGEAFF. The CDR3 bases are TGTGCCAGCAGCGCAGTGGGGGTGGGGGAAGCTTTCTTT.